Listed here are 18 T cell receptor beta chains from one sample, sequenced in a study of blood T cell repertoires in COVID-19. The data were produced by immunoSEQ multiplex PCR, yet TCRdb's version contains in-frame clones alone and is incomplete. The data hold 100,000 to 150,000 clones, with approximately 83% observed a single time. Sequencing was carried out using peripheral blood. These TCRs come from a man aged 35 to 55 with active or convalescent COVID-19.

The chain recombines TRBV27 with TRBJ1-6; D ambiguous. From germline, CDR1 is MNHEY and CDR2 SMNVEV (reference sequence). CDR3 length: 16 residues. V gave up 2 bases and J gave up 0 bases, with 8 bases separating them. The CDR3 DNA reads TGTGCCAGCAGTTTAAAGTCTAGCTCCTATAATTCACCCCTCCACTTT. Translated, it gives CASSLKSSSYNSPLHF.

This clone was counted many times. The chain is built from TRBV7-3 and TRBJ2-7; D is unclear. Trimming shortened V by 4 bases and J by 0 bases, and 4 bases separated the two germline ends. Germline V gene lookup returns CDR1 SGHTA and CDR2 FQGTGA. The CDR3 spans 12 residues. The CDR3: CASSSHSYEQYF. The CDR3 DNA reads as TGTGCCAGCAGCTCCCACTCCTACGAGCAGTACTTC.

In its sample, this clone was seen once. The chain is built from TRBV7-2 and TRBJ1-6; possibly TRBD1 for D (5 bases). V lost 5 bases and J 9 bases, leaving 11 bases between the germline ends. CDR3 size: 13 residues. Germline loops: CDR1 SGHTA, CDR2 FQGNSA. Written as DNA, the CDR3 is TGTGCCAGCAGCCTAGAAAGGGGTTCACCCCTCCACTTT. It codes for CASSLERGSPLHF.

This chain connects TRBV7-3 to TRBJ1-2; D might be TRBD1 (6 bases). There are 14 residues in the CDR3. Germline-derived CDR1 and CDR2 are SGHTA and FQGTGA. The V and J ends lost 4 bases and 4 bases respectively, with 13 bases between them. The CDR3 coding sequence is TGTGCCAGCAGCTCGACGGGGACACCCTATGGCTACACCTTC. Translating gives CASSSTGTPYGYTF.

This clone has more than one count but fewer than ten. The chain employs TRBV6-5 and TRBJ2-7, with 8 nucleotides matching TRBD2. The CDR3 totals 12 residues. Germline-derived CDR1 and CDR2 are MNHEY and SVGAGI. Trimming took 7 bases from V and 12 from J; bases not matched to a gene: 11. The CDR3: CASTPGGGLAYF. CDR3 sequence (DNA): TGTGCCAGCACCCCGGGGGGGGGTCTGGCGTACTTC.

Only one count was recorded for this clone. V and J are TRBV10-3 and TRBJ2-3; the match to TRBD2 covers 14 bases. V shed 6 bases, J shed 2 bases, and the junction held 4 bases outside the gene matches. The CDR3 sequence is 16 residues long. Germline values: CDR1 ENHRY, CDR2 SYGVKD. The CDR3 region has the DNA TGTGCCATCAGAAGGACTAGCGGGGGGAACACAGATACGCAGTATTTT. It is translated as CAIRRTSGGNTDTQYF.

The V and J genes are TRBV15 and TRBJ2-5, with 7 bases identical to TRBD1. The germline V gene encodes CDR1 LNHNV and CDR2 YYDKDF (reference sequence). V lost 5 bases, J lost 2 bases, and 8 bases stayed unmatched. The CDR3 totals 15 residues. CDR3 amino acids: CATSGPGQPQETQYF. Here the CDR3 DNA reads TGTGCCACCAGCGGACCGGGACAGCCACAAGAGACCCAGTACTTC. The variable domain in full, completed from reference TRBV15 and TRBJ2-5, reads DAMVIQNPRYQVTQFGKPVTLSCSQTLNHNVMYWYQQKSSQAPKLLFHYYDKDFNNEADTPDNFQSRRPNTSFCFLDIRSPGLGDTAMYLCATSGPGQPQETQYFGPGTRLLVL.

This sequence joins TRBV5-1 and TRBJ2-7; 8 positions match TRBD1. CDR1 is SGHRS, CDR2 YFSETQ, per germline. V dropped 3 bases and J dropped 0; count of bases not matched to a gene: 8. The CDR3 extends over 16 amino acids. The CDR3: CASSYTTGGISYEQYF. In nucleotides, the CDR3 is TGCGCCAGCAGCTACACTACAGGGGGAATCTCCTACGAGCAGTACTTC.

This chain's CDR3 is CSFRQEQETQYF. In DNA form, the CDR3 reads TGCAGCTTTCGACAGGAGCAAGAGACCCAGTACTTC. The chain has TRBV29-1 and TRBJ2-5; weak D call: TRBD1 (6 bases). Trimming took off 8 bases at V and 2 bases at J, with 12 bases between the two ends. Looked up from germline, CDR1 is SQVTM and CDR2 is ANQGSEA. The CDR3 has 12 amino acids.

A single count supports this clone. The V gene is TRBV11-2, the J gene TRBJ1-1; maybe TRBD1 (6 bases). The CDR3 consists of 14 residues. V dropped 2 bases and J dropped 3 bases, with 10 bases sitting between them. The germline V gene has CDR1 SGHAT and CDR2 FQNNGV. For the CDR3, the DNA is TGTGCCAGCAGCTTAAGAGGGGGGGACACTGAAGCTTTCTTT. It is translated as CASSLRGGDTEAFF.

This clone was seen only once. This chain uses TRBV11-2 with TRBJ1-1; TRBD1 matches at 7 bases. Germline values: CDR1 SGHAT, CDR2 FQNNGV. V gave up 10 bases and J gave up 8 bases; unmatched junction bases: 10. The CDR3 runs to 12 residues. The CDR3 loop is CATRGDRSEAFF. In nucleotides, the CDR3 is TGTGCCACCCGTGGGGACAGATCGGAAGCTTTCTTT. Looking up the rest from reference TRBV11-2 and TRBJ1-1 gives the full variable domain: EAGVAQSPRYKIIEKRQSVAFWCNPISGHATLYWYQQILGQGPKLLIQFQNNGVVDDSQLPKDRFSAERLKGVDSTLKIQPAKLEDSAVYLCATRGDRSEAFFGQGTRLTVV.

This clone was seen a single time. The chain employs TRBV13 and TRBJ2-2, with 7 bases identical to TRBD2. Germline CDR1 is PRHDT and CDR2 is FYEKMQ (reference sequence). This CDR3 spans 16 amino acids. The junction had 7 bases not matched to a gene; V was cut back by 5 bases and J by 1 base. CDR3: CASSPQTSRNTGELFF. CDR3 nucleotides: TGTGCCAGCAGCCCACAGACTAGCCGGAACACCGGGGAGCTGTTTTTT.

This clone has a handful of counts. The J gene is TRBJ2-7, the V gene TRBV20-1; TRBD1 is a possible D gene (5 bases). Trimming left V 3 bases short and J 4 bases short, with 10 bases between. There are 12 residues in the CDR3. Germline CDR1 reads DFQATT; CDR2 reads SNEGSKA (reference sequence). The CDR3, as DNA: TGCAGTGCTAGTCTAGACAGATACGAGCAGTACTTC. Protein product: CSASLDRYEQYF.

Here the CDR3 reads CASSITGGPQPQHF. CDR3 DNA sequence: TGTGCCAGCAGTATAACAGGGGGACCTCAGCCCCAGCATTTT. The chain is built from TRBV28 and TRBJ1-5; 8 nucleotides match TRBD1. The germline gives CDR1 MDHEN, CDR2 SYDVKM. V lost 5 bases, J lost 6 bases, and 6 bases stayed unmatched. CDR3 length: 14 residues.

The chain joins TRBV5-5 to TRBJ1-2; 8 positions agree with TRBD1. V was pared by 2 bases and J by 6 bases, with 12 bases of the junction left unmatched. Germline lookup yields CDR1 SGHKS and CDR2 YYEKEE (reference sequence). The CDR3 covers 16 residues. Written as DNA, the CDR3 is TGTGCCAGCAGCTTAGGGCCGACAGGGGTGGGTAATGGCTACACCTTC. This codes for CASSLGPTGVGNGYTF.

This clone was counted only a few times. The CDR3 DNA reads as TGTGCCAGCAGCCGAGAAATGGGGGAGGCAACTGAAGCTTTCTTT. This gives the protein CASSREMGEATEAFF. This chain connects TRBV4-2 to TRBJ1-1, with a weak D call TRBD1 (5 bases). Looked up from germline, CDR1 is LGHNA and CDR2 is YNFKEQ. V lost 4 bases and J 5 bases, leaving 17 bases between the germline ends. CDR3 length: 15 residues.

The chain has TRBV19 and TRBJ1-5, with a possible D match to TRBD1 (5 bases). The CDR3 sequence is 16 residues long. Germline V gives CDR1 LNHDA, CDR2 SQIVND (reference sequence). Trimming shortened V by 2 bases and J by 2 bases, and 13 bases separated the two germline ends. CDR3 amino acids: CASSINPRAGNQPQHF. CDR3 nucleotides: TGTGCCAGTAGTATAAATCCCAGGGCTGGCAATCAGCCCCAGCATTTT.

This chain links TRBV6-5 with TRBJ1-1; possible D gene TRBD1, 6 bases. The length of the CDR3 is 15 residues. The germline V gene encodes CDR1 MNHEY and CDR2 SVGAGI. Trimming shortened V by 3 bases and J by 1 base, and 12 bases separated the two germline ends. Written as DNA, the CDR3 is TGTGCCAGCAGTTATTACCAGACAGGGAACACTGAAGCTTTCTTT. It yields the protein CASSYYQTGNTEAFF.